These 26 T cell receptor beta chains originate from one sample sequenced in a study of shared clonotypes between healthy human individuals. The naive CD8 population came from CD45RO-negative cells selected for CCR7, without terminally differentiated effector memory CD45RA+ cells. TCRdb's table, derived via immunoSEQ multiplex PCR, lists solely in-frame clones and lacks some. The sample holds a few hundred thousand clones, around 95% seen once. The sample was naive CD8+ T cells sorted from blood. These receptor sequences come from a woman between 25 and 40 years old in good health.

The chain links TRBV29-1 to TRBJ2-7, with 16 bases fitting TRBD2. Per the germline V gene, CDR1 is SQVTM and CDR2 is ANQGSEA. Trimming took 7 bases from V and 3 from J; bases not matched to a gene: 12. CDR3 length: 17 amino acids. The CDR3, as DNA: TGCAGCGCATTAGACGGGACTAGCGGGAGGGGAATCTACGAGCAGTACTTC. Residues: CSALDGTSGRGIYEQYF.

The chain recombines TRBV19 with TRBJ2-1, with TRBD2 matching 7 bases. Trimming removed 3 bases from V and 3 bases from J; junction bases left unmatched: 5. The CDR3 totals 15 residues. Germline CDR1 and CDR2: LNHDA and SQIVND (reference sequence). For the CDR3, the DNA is TGTGCCAGTAGTATGGCAGGACTAGGCTACAATGAGCAGTTCTTC. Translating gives CASSMAGLGYNEQFF.

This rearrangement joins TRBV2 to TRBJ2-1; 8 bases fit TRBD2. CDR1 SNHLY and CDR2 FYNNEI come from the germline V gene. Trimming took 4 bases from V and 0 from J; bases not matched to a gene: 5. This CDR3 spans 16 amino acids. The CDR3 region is CASSGNLAGSYNEQFF. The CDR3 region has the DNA TGTGCCAGCAGTGGGAATCTAGCGGGCTCCTACAATGAGCAGTTCTTC.

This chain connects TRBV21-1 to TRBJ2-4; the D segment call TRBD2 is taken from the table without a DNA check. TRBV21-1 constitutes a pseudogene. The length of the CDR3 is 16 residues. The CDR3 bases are TGTGCCAGCAGCACAAAATCCCCTATAGCCAAAAACATTCAGTACTTC. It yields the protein CASSTKSPIAKNIQYF.

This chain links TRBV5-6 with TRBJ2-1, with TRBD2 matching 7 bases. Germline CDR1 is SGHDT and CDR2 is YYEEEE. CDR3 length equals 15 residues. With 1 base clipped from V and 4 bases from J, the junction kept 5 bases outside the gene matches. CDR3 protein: CASSLLAAKYNEQFF. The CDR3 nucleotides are TGTGCCAGCAGCTTGCTAGCGGCAAAATACAATGAGCAGTTCTTC.

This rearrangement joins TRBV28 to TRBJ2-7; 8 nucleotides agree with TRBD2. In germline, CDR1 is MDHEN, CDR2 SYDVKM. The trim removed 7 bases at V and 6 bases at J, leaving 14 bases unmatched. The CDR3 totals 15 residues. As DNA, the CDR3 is TGTGCCAGCAATTCGAGAGCGGGAGTGTGGGGCGAGCAGTACTTC. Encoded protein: CASNSRAGVWGEQYF.

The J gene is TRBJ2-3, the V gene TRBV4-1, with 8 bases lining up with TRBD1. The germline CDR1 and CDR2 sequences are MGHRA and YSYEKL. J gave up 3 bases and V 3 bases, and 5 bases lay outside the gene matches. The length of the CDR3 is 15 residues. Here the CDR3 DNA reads TGCGCCAGCAGCCAGCACGGACAGGGAACAGATACGCAGTATTTT. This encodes CASSQHGQGTDTQYF.

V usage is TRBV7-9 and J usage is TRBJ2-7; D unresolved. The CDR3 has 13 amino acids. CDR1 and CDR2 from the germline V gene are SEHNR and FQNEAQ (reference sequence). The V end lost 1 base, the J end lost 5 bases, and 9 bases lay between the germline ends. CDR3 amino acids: CASSLVPGHEQYF. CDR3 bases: TGTGCCAGCAGCTTAGTCCCCGGCCACGAGCAGTACTTC. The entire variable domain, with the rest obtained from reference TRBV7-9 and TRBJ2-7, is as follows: DTGVSQNPRHKITKRGQNVTFRCDPISEHNRLYWYRQTLGQGPEFLTYFQNEAQLEKSRLLSDRFSAERPKGSFSTLEIQRTEQGDSAMYLCASSLVPGHEQYFGPGTRLTVT.

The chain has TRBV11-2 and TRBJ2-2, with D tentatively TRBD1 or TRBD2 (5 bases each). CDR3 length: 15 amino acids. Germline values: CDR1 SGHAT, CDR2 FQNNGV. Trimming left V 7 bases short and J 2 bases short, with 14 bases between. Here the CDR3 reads CASTGLPTNTGELFF. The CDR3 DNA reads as TGTGCCAGCACGGGGCTACCTACTAACACCGGGGAGCTGTTTTTT.

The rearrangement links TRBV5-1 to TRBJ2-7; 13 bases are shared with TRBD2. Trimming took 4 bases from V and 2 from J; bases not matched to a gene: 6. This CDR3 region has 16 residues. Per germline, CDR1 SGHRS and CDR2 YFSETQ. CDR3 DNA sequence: TGCGCCAGCAGCCAAGGGACTAGCGGGAACCCCTACGAGCAGTACTTC. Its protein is CASSQGTSGNPYEQYF.

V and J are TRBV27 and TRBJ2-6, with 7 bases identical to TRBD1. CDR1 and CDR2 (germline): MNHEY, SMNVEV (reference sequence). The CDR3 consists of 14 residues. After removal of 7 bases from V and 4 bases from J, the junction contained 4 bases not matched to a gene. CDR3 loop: CASKTGMGANVLTF. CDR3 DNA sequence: TGTGCCAGCAAGACAGGGATGGGGGCCAACGTCCTGACTTTC.

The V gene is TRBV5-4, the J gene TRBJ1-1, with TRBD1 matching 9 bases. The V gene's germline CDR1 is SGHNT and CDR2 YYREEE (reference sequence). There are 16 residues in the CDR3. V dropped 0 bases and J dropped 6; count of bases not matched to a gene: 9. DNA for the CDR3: TGTGCCAGCAGCTTGGAAGGACAGGGGACGGGGGCTGAAGCTTTCTTT. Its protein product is CASSLEGQGTGAEAFF.

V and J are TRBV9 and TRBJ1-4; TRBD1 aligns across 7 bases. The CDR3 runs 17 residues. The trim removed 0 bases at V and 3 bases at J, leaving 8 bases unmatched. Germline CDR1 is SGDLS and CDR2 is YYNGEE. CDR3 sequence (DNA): TGTGCCAGCAGCGTAGGAAGGGGGCGAAGGTCTAATGAAAAACTGTTTTTT. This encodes CASSVGRGRRSNEKLFF. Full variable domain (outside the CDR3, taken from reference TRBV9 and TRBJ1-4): DSGVTQTPKHLITATGQRVTLRCSPRSGDLSVYWYQQSLDQGLQFLIQYYNGEERAKGNILERFSAQQFPDLHSELNLSSLELGDSALYFCASSVGRGRRSNEKLFFGSGTQLSVL.

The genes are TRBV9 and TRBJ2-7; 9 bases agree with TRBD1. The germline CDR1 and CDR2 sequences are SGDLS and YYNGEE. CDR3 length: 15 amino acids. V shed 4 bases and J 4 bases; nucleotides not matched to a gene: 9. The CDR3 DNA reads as TGTGCCAGCAGCCCGCGAGGGACAGGGTTGTACGAGCAGTACTTC. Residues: CASSPRGTGLYEQYF.

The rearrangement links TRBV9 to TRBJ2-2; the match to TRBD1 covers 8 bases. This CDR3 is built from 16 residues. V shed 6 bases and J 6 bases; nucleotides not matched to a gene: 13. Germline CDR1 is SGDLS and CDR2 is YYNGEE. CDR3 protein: CASTPVEQGEAGELFF. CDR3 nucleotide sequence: TGTGCCAGCACCCCCGTGGAACAGGGGGAGGCCGGGGAGCTGTTTTTT.

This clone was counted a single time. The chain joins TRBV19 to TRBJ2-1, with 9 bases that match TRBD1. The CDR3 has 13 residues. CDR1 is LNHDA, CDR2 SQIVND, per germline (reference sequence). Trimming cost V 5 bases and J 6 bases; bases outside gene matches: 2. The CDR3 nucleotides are TGTGCCAGTAGTTTGACAGGGGGCAATGAGCAGTTCTTC. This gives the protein CASSLTGGNEQFF.

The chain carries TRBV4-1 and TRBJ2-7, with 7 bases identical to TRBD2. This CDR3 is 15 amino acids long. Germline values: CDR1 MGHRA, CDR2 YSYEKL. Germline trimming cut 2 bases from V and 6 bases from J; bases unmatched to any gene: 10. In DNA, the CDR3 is TGCGCCAGCAGCCAAAGGCCGGGGACTACCCTCGAGCAGTACTTC. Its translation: CASSQRPGTTLEQYF.

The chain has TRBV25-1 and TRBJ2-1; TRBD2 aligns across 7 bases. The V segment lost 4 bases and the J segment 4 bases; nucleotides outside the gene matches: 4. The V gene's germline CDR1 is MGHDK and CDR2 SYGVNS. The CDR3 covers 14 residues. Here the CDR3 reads CASSGRELYNEQFF. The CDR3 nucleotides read TGTGCCAGCAGTGGGCGGGAGTTATACAATGAGCAGTTCTTC. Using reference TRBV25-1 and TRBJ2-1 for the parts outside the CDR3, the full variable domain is EADIYQTPRYLVIGTGKKITLECSQTMGHDKMYWYQQDPGMELHLIHYSYGVNSTEKGDLSSESTVSRIRTEHFPLTLESARPSHTSQYLCASSGRELYNEQFFGPGTRLTVL.

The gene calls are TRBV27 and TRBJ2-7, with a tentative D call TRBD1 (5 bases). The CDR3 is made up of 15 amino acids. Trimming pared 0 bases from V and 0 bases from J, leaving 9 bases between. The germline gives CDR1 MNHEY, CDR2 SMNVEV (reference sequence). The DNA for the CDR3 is TGTGCCAGCAGTTTATCGTTGGGGCACTCCTACGAGCAGTACTTC. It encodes CASSLSLGHSYEQYF.

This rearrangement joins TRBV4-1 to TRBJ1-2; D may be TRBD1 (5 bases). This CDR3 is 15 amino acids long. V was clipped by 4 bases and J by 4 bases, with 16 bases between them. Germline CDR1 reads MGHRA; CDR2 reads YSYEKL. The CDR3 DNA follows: TGCGCCAGCAGCCGCGAGGGCAGGGAGGCCTATGGCTACACCTTC. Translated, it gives CASSREGREAYGYTF.

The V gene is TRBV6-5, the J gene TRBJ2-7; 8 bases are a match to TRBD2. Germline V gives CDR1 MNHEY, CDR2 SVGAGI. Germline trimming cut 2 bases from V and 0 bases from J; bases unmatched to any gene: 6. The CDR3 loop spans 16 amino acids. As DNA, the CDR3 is TGTGCCAGCAGTTACACTCCGACTAGCGTCTCCTACGAGCAGTACTTC. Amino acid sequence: CASSYTPTSVSYEQYF.

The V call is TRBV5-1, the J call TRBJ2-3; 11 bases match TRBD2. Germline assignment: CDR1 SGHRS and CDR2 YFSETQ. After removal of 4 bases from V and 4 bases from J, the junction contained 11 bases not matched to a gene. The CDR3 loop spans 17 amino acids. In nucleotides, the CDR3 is TGCGCCAGCAGCATGGGGGCCGGGACTAGCGGAGCAGATACGCAGTATTTT. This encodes CASSMGAGTSGADTQYF.

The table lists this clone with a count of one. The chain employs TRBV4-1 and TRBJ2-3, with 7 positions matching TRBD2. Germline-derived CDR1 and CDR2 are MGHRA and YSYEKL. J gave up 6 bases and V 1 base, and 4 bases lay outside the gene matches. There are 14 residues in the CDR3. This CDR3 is CASSQAAGEDTQYF. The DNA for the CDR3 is TGCGCCAGCAGCCAAGCGGCGGGAGAGGATACGCAGTATTTT.

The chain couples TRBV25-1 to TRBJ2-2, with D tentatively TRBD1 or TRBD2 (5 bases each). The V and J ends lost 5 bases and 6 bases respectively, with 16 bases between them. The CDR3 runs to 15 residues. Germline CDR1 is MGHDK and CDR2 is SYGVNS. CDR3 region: CASSSGTLYSGELFF. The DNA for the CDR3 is TGTGCCAGCAGTTCCGGGACCCTTTATTCCGGGGAGCTGTTTTTT.

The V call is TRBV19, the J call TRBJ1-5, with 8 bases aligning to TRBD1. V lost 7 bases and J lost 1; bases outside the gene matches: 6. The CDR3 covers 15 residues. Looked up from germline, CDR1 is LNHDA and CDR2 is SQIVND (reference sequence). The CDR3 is CASNGQGRSNQPQHF. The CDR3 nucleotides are TGTGCCAGTAATGGACAGGGAAGGAGCAATCAGCCCCAGCATTTT.

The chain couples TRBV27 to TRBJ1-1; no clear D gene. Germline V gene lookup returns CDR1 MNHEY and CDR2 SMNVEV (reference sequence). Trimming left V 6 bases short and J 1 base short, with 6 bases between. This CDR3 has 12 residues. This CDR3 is CASRLQNTEAFF. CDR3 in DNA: TGTGCCAGCAGACTACAGAACACTGAAGCTTTCTTT.